A selection of T cell receptor beta chains follows, all from one sample in a study of OX40 agonist ivuxolimab in advanced cancers. Sequencing was performed with immunoSEQ multiplex PCR; in TCRdb, only in-frame clones are kept and a portion is missing. The top ten clones hold 1% to 1.5% of a sample with 100,000 to 130,000 clones, under 95% of them seen once. This specimen consisted of CD4+ or CD8+ T cells sorted from blood, obtained in a trial of the OX40 agonist ivuxolimab. These receptors were taken from an adult with an advanced solid tumor such as melanoma, head and neck, liver or kidney cancer. Each CDR3 is given with its conserved first and last residue. The order of the fields is V gene, D gene, clone size, J gene, CDR3 DNA, CDR3 protein. A D gene is named only where the DNA matches it firmly. Only some rows state a clone size, as once, few, many or a class for expanded clones.

V: TRBV27
D: NA
size: NA
J: TRBJ1-1
DNA: TGTGCCAGCAGTCCTGGTGGGATCGCTGACACTGAAGCTTTCTTT
CDR3: CASSPGGIADTEAFF

V: TRBV19
D: TRBD2
size: NA
J: TRBJ2-1
DNA: TGTGCCAGTAGTATAGGTAGCGGGAGCCACAATGAGCAGTTCTTC
CDR3: CASSIGSGSHNEQFF

V: TRBV7-3
D: TRBD2
size: NA
J: TRBJ2-1
DNA: TGTGCCAGCAGCTTACGTCTAGCGGCCTACAATGAGCAGTTCTTC
CDR3: CASSLRLAAYNEQFF

V: TRBV28
D: TRBD1
size: NA
J: TRBJ1-4
DNA: TGTGCCAGCAGTTTAAGACAGGGCAGAGGGACTAATGAAAAACTGTTTTTT
CDR3: CASSLRQGRGTNEKLFF

V: TRBV10-3
D: TRBD1
size: NA
J: TRBJ1-2
DNA: TGTGCCATCAGTGAAGGGGGACAGGGAAACTATGGCTACACCTTC
CDR3: CAISEGGQGNYGYTF

V: TRBV18
D: TRBD2
size: NA
J: TRBJ2-1
DNA: TGTGCCAGCTCACCACCGGGGCTAGCGGGAGGGCATGAGCAGTTCTTC
CDR3: CASSPPGLAGGHEQFF

V: TRBV6-4
D: TRBD2
size: once
J: TRBJ2-7
DNA: TGTGCCAGCAAGCGGACTAGCGGGAGTGGCGAGCAGTACTTC
CDR3: CASKRTSGSGEQYF

V: TRBV7-8
D: NA
size: NA
J: TRBJ1-4
DNA: TGTGCCAGCAGCACCCGACAGAAGACAACTAATGAAAAACTGTTTTTT
CDR3: CASSTRQKTTNEKLFF

V: TRBV5-1
D: NA
size: NA
J: TRBJ2-1
DNA: TGCGCCAGCAGCTTTTTCGGGAAAACATCCTACAATGAGCAGTTCTTC
CDR3: CASSFFGKTSYNEQFF

V: TRBV7-8
D: NA
size: NA
J: TRBJ2-1
DNA: TGTGCCAGCAGCTTTGGGGCCAGCACCTACAATGAGCAGTTCTTC
CDR3: CASSFGASTYNEQFF

V: TRBV7-2
D: NA
size: NA
J: TRBJ1-4
DNA: TGTGCCAGCAGCTTACTGGGAGGAAAACTGTTTTTT
CDR3: CASSLLGGKLFF

V: TRBV5-1
D: TRBD1
size: NA
J: TRBJ2-1
DNA: TGCGCCAGCAGCCTGGACAGGGGCAACAATGAGCAGTTCTTC
CDR3: CASSLDRGNNEQFF

V: TRBV7-2
D: TRBD2
size: NA
J: TRBJ2-1
DNA: TGTGCCAGCAGCCCCCCCGGGACTAGCGGGAGGGCCGGGGAGCAGTTCTTC
CDR3: CASSPPGTSGRAGEQFF

V: TRBV9
D: NA
size: NA
J: TRBJ2-7
DNA: TGTGCCAGCAGTGACCTATTGGGGTACGAGCAGTACTTC
CDR3: CASSDLLGYEQYF

V: TRBV7-3
D: TRBD2
size: NA
J: TRBJ2-7
DNA: TGTGCCAGCAGCTTGTTTAGCGGGATAGCTTACGAGCAGTACTTC
CDR3: CASSLFSGIAYEQYF

V: TRBV27
D: TRBD2
size: NA
J: TRBJ2-7
DNA: TGTGCCAGCAGTTACAAGCGGGAGAGCTCCTACGAGCAGTACTTC
CDR3: CASSYKRESSYEQYF

V: TRBV5-1
D: NA
size: NA
J: TRBJ2-1
DNA: TGCGCCAGCAGCTTGACAGGAGGCCCGTACAATGAGCAGTTCTTC
CDR3: CASSLTGGPYNEQFF

V: TRBV19
D: TRBD2
size: NA
J: TRBJ2-1
DNA: TGTGCCAGCACCCCCCCGGGACTAGGGGGCAATGAGCAGTTCTTC
CDR3: CASTPPGLGGNEQFF

V: TRBV9
D: TRBD2
size: NA
J: TRBJ2-5
DNA: TGTGCCAGCAGCGTCTCTAGCGGTCGCCAAGAGACCCAGTACTTC
CDR3: CASSVSSGRQETQYF

V: TRBV27
D: NA
size: NA
J: TRBJ1-5
DNA: TGTGCCAGCAGTTTTCGACCCCCTTGGGGATCTGATCAGCCCCAGCATTTT
CDR3: CASSFRPPWGSDQPQHF

V: TRBV19
D: TRBD1
size: NA
J: TRBJ1-2
DNA: TGTGCCAGTAGTATTGATTGGCCCAGGGGACAGGGGCTTCGTGGCTACACCTTC
CDR3: CASSIDWPRGQGLRGYTF

V: TRBV5-1
D: TRBD1
size: NA
J: TRBJ1-2
DNA: TGCGCCAGCAGCTTGGACAGGGGGCAGCTTGGCTACACCTTC
CDR3: CASSLDRGQLGYTF

V: TRBV5-1
D: NA
size: NA
J: TRBJ2-2
DNA: TGCGCCAGCAGCGAGCCCGGAAGCAGGCAGAACACCGGGGAGCTGTTTTTT
CDR3: CASSEPGSRQNTGELFF

V: TRBV6-6
D: NA
size: NA
J: TRBJ1-3
DNA: TGTGCCAGCAGCCCAGGGGCCTCTGGAAACACCATATATTTT
CDR3: CASSPGASGNTIYF

V: TRBV11-3
D: TRBD1
size: NA
J: TRBJ1-1
DNA: TGTGCCAGCAGCTCTGCAGGGGGCGAAGCTTTCTTT
CDR3: CASSSAGGEAFF

V: TRBV28
D: NA
size: NA
J: TRBJ2-5
DNA: TGTGCCAGCAGTTTATCATTCCCCCAAGAGACCCAGTACTTC
CDR3: CASSLSFPQETQYF

V: TRBV11-2
D: NA
size: NA
J: TRBJ1-4
DNA: TGTGCCAGCAGCTTCGATCGCCAGGGTGGAGGGGAAAAACTGTTTTTT
CDR3: CASSFDRQGGGEKLFF

V: TRBV6-1
D: NA
size: NA
J: TRBJ2-7
DNA: TGTGCCAGCAGTGAAGCGTCCCCACCCCCATACGAGCAGTACTTC
CDR3: CASSEASPPPYEQYF

V: TRBV21-1
D: NA
size: NA
J: TRBJ1-5
DNA: TGTGCCAGCAGCAAAGGTCAGGGACAGGGACCTGTCCCGGGGTGGTGTCAGCCCCAGCATTTT
CDR3: CASSKGQGQGPVPGWCQPQHF